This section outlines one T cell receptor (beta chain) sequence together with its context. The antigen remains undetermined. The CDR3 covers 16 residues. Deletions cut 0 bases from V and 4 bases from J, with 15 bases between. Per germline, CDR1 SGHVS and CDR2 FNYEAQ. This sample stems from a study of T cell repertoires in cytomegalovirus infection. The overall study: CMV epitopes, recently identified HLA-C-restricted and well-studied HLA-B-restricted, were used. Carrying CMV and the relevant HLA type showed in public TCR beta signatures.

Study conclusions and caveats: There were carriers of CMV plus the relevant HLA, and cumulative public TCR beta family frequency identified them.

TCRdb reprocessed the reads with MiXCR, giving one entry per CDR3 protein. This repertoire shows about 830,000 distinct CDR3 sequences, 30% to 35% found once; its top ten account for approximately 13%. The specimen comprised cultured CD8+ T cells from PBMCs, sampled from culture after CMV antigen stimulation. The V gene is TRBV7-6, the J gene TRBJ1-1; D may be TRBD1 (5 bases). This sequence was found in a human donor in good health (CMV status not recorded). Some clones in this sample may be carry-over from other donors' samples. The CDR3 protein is CASSLAGEQQGTEAFF. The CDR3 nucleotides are TGTGCCAGCAGCTTAGCGGGGGAACAGCAGGGCACTGAAGCTTTCTTT.